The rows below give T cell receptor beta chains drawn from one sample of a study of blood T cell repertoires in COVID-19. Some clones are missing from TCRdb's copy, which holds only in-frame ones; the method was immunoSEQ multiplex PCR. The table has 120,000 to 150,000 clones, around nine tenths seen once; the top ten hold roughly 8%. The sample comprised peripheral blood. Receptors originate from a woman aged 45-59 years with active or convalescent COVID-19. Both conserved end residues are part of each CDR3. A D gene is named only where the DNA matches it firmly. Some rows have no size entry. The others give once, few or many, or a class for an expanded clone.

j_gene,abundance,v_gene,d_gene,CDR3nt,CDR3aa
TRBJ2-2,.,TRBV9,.,TGTGCCAGCAGCGTAGAGAGTCTCTCCGGCGGGGAGCTGTTTTTT,CASSVESLSGGELFF
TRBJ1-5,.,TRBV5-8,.,TGTGCCAGCAGCTACCCCAGGGTCGGAGGCAATCAGCCCCAGCATTTT,CASSYPRVGGNQPQHF
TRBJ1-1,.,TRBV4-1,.,TGCGCCAGCAGCCAAGAGGGAGGGGGAAAGAACACTGAAGCTTTCTTT,CASSQEGGGKNTEAFF
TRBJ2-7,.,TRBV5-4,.,TGTGCCAGCAGCTTGGAGAGGGACATCTACGAGCAGTACTTC,CASSLERDIYEQYF
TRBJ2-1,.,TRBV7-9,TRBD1,TGTGCCAGCAACCGCCCGGACAGGGGGTCCAATGAGCAGTTCTTC,CASNRPDRGSNEQFF
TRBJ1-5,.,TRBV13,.,TGTGCCAGCAGCCAACAACCCAATCAGCCCCAGCATTTT,CASSQQPNQPQHF
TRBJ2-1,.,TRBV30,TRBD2,TGTGCCTGGCTGGGACTCCGGGACTCAAGGGAGGGTAATGAGCAGTTCTTC,CAWLGLRDSREGNEQFF
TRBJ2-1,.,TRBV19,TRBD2,TGTGCCAGTAGTATCAGCGGGAGGGCCTTCAATGAGCAGTTCTTC,CASSISGRAFNEQFF
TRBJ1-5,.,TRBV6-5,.,TGTGCCAGCATGGGGGCTTCAGGAAGCAATCAGCCCCAGCATTTT,CASMGASGSNQPQHF
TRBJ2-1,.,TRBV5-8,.,TGTGCCAGCAGCATACAGGGCAACTCCTACAATGAGCAGTTCTTC,CASSIQGNSYNEQFF
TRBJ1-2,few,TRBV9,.,TGTGCCAGCAGCGTAGCGGAGGGCTATGGCTACACCTTC,CASSVAEGYGYTF
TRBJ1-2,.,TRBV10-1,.,TGCGCCAGCAGTGCTCGGGCAGGGCTCGACTATGGCTACACCTTC,CASSARAGLDYGYTF
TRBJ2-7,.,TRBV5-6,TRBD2,TGTGCCAGCAGCCTCCGCAGGCGAGGGGAGGGCGAGCAGTACTTC,CASSLRRRGEGEQYF
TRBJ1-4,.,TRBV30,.,TGTGCCTGGAGTAACTCCGAGGTGGAAAAACTGTTTTTT,CAWSNSEVEKLFF
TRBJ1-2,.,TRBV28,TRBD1,TGTGCCAGCAGTGTAACAGGGGCGGATGGCTACACCTTC,CASSVTGADGYTF